The next 27 T cell receptor beta chains were all read from a single sample in a study of identical twins. A single record per CDR3 protein comes from TCRdb applying MiXCR to the 5' RACE reads. The table lists around 500,000 distinct CDR3 sequences, 14% of them singletons, with over 0.5% in the top ten. The same specimen was also included in a second study, on yellow fever vaccine responses in identical twins.

Sequencing used CD4+ T cells sorted from blood. These receptor sequences come from a woman aged 18-29 years in good health.

This clonotype has more than one count but fewer than ten. This chain joins TRBV20-1 and TRBJ2-5, with a possible D match to TRBD1 (5 bases). Germline loops: CDR1 DFQATT, CDR2 SNEGSKA (reference sequence). The ends were cut back, 7 bases at V and 2 bases at J, with 11 bases in the middle. The CDR3 is 12 amino acids. The CDR3 loop reads CSVNRPQETQYF. The CDR3 DNA is TGCAGTGTTAACAGGCCACAAGAGACCCAGTACTTC.

The J gene is TRBJ1-4, the V gene TRBV20-1, with D perhaps TRBD1 (5 bases). In germline, CDR1 is DFQATT, CDR2 SNEGSKA (reference sequence). There are 16 residues in the CDR3. Trimming shortened V by 2 bases and J by 8 bases, and 21 bases separated the two germline ends. CDR3 loop: CSARSSNPDRGEKLFF. The CDR3 DNA reads as TGCAGTGCTAGATCCTCAAATCCAGACAGAGGAGAAAAACTGTTTTTT.

This clonotype has ten or more counts. The chain links TRBV7-9 to TRBJ2-5; D unresolved. The CDR3 sequence is 11 residues long. V dropped 5 bases and J dropped 3 bases, with 4 bases sitting between them. CDR1 and CDR2 from the germline V gene are SEHNR and FQNEAQ (reference sequence). CDR3 DNA: TGTGCCAGCAGCCGAAAAGAGACCCAGTACTTC. This translates into CASSRKETQYF.

This clonotype was recorded many times. CDR3 sequence reads: CSADNTNTGELFF. The CDR3 nucleotides read TGCAGTGCTGACAACACGAACACCGGGGAGCTGTTTTTT. The V and J genes are TRBV20-1 and TRBJ2-2; D remains ambiguous. V was shortened by 5 bases and J by 0 bases, with 7 bases between the two germline ends. CDR3 length: 13 residues. Germline CDR1 reads DFQATT; CDR2 reads SNEGSKA (reference sequence).

The table lists this clonotype with many counts. The chain combines TRBV5-1 with TRBJ2-7; 12 bases align to TRBD2. The CDR3 is made up of 18 amino acids. CDR1 is SGHRS and CDR2 is YFSETQ in the germline V gene. Trimming removed 1 base from V and 4 bases from J; junction bases left unmatched: 12. CDR3 nucleotides: TGCGCCAGCAGCTTGTCTAGCGGGAGGGCCTTGCAGCTTTACGAGCAGTACTTC. As protein: CASSLSSGRALQLYEQYF.

The V call is TRBV7-2, the J call TRBJ2-7; 7 bases align to TRBD2. This CDR3 is 14 amino acids long. The germline gives CDR1 SGHTA, CDR2 FQGNSA. Trimming cost V 3 bases and J 0 bases; bases outside gene matches: 2. The CDR3 DNA reads TGTGCCAGCAGCTTGGGGGACTACTCCTACGAGCAGTACTTC. Protein product: CASSLGDYSYEQYF.

This clonotype was observed a handful of times. J is TRBJ2-1 and V is TRBV6-1; perhaps D is TRBD1 or TRBD2 (5 bases each). V lost 6 bases to trimming and J lost 0 bases, with 12 bases between them. The CDR3 has 15 amino acids. Germline V gene data show CDR1 as MNHNS and CDR2 as SASEGT. The CDR3 spells CASSSPGSSYNEQFF. The CDR3 nucleotides read TGTGCCAGCAGCAGTCCAGGGAGCTCCTACAATGAGCAGTTCTTC.

The chain has TRBV12-3 or TRBV12-4 and TRBJ1-5, with D hard to call. This CDR3 has 18 amino acids. Trimming removed 3 bases from V and 1 base from J, with 19 bases in between. CDR3 coding DNA: TGTGCCAGCAGTTTTATTTTGGGAGGCCTTCCGAGCAATCAGCCCCAGCATTTT. Translation: CASSFILGGLPSNQPQHF.

This CDR3 reads CSASSTEQYF. Here the CDR3 DNA reads TGCAGTGCTAGCTCTACAGAGCAGTACTTC. This chain connects TRBV20-1 to TRBJ2-7, with D uncertain. V lost 3 bases to trimming and J lost 7 bases, with 7 bases between them. Germline CDR1 is DFQATT and CDR2 is SNEGSKA (reference sequence). This CDR3 has 10 amino acids.

This clonotype was seen at least ten times. This chain uses TRBV3-1 with TRBJ2-7, with 7 bases lining up with TRBD2. Per the germline V gene, CDR1 is LGHDT and CDR2 is YNNKEL (reference sequence). J gave up 4 bases and V 5 bases, and 2 bases lay outside the gene matches. The CDR3 length is 12 residues. The CDR3 nucleotides read TGTGCCAGCAGCGGGAGGGCTTACGAGCAGTACTTC. It yields the protein CASSGRAYEQYF.

This chain uses TRBV7-6 with TRBJ2-3; D unclear. Germline loops: CDR1 SGHVS, CDR2 FNYEAQ. Trimming took off 8 bases at V and 5 bases at J, with 17 bases between the two ends. This CDR3 is built from 14 residues. DNA for the CDR3: TGTGCCAGCGGTTCTAGGTTTGGTTTAGATACGCAGTATTTT. Translating gives CASGSRFGLDTQYF.

The chain employs TRBV2 and TRBJ1-3; D is undetermined. Germline values: CDR1 SNHLY, CDR2 FYNNEI. The CDR3 covers 13 residues. The V and J ends lost 5 bases and 3 bases respectively, with 8 bases between them. CDR3 protein: CASSREVGNTIYF. The CDR3 region has the DNA TGTGCCAGCAGTCGGGAGGTTGGAAACACCATATATTTT. The whole variable domain, filled in from reference TRBV2 and TRBJ1-3, reads EPEVTQTPSHQVTQMGQEVILRCVPISNHLYFYWYRQILGQKVEFLVSFYNNEISEKSEIFDDQFSVERPDGSNFTLKIRSTKLEDSAMYFCASSREVGNTIYFGEGSWLTVV.

The rearrangement uses TRBV6-1 and TRBJ2-1; 8 bases fit TRBD2. After removal of 8 bases from V and 6 bases from J, the junction contained 18 bases not matched to a gene. The germline CDR1 and CDR2 sequences are MNHNS and SASEGT. The CDR3 contains 17 residues. CDR3 coding DNA: TGTGCCAGCCCGTCAGGGGCGGGAGGAAAATATGGCAATGAGCAGTTCTTC. Protein product: CASPSGAGGKYGNEQFF.

This clonotype was counted between two and nine times. The chain uses TRBV28 and TRBJ2-6; 12 positions match TRBD1. The length of the CDR3 is 17 residues. J lost 3 bases, V lost 6 bases, and 6 bases had no gene match. Germline loops: CDR1 MDHEN, CDR2 SYDVKM. DNA of the CDR3: TGTGCCAGCAGATGGGACAGGGGGCAAGTTGGGGCCAACGTCCTGACTTTC. Protein product: CASRWDRGQVGANVLTF.

This clonotype showed up many times. The chain has TRBV7-2 and TRBJ1-1; D is unresolved. CDR1 is SGHTA, CDR2 FQGNSA, per germline. V was pared by 5 bases and J by 1 base, with 8 bases between. CDR3 length: 13 amino acids. In nucleotides, the CDR3 is TGTGCCAGCAGCCCAGAAGGGAACACTGAAGCTTTCTTT. Translating it yields CASSPEGNTEAFF.

The CDR3 sequence is CASTTGLAGYEQYF. DNA of the CDR3: TGCGCCAGCACCACGGGACTAGCGGGATACGAGCAGTACTTC. The chain has TRBV10-2 and TRBJ2-7; 13 bases line up with TRBD2. V shed 7 bases, J shed 4 bases, and the junction held 4 bases outside the gene matches. The CDR3 spans 14 residues. Germline V gene lookup returns CDR1 WSHSY and CDR2 SAAADI.

The V call is TRBV12-3 or TRBV12-4, the J call TRBJ2-1, with D tentatively TRBD1 (8 bases). V lost 5 bases to trimming and J lost 4 bases, with 15 bases between them. The CDR3 has 15 residues. The CDR3 here is CASSVTGGGYNEQFF. CDR3 coding DNA: TGTGCCAGCAGTGTAACAGGGGGGGGGTACAATGAGCAGTTCTTC.

This clonotype was observed a handful of times. The chain combines TRBV4-2 with TRBJ1-1, with 7 bases lining up with TRBD1. After removal of 0 bases from V and 3 bases from J, the junction contained 7 bases not matched to a gene. The CDR3 sequence is 16 residues long. Germline values: CDR1 LGHNA, CDR2 YNFKEQ. The CDR3 DNA reads TGTGCCAGCAGCCAAGATTCAACAGGGGTGGACACTGAAGCTTTCTTT. This encodes CASSQDSTGVDTEAFF.

This clonotype was seen many times. The gene calls are TRBV4-3 and TRBJ2-1; D not certain. Deletions cut 5 bases from V and 4 bases from J, with 6 bases between. Germline CDR1 is LGHNA and CDR2 is YSLEER. This CDR3 contains 12 residues. For the CDR3, the DNA is TGCGCCAGCAGCGACCCTTACAATGAGCAGTTCTTC. It encodes CASSDPYNEQFF.

The chain uses TRBV3-1 and TRBJ2-4, with 8 bases lining up with TRBD1. Germline loops: CDR1 LGHDT, CDR2 YNNKEL (reference sequence). Trimming took 0 bases from V and 3 from J; bases not matched to a gene: 19. The CDR3 spans 21 residues. The CDR3 nucleotides read TGTGCCAGCAGCCAAGATGGCTGGACAGGGATTTTAAGGAGTGTCAAAAACATTCAGTACTTC. As protein: CASSQDGWTGILRSVKNIQYF.

The CDR3 sequence: CASSSTSGRKTQYF. In DNA, the CDR3 is TGCGCCAGCAGCTCGACTAGCGGGAGGAAGACCCAGTACTTC. The chain joins TRBV5-1 to TRBJ2-5; 13 bases align to TRBD2. The CDR3 totals 14 residues. With 3 bases clipped from V and 6 bases from J, the junction kept 2 bases outside the gene matches. Germline V gives CDR1 SGHRS, CDR2 YFSETQ.

Ten or more counts support this clonotype. The chain recombines TRBV12-3 or TRBV12-4 with TRBJ2-7; 8 bases match TRBD1. V shed 3 bases and J 0 bases; nucleotides not matched to a gene: 4. This CDR3 is built from 15 residues. The CDR3, as DNA: TGTGCCAGCAGTTTGTCAGGGGGCATCTCCTACGAGCAGTACTTC. Translating gives CASSLSGGISYEQYF.

V usage is TRBV6-2 or TRBV6-3 and J usage is TRBJ2-1; either TRBD1 or TRBD2 may fit D (5 bases each). CDR3 length: 15 amino acids. Germline lookup yields CDR1 MNHEY and CDR2 SVGEGT. The V and J ends lost 4 bases and 5 bases respectively, with 15 bases between them. The CDR3 DNA is TGTGCCAGCAGTTTCCGGGACCGCCTAAACAATGAGCAGTTCTTC. Its translation is CASSFRDRLNNEQFF.

This clonotype was picked up a small number of times. V usage is TRBV6-1 and J usage is TRBJ1-2; TRBD1 agrees at 8 bases. The CDR3 contains 15 residues. V lost 1 base and J lost 4; bases outside the gene matches: 5. Germline-derived CDR1 and CDR2 are MNHNS and SASEGT. CDR3 amino acids: CASSEEFRGPYGYTF. The CDR3 DNA follows: TGTGCCAGCAGTGAAGAATTCAGGGGGCCCTATGGCTACACCTTC.

The chain couples TRBV20-1 to TRBJ2-2; D is tentatively TRBD1 or TRBD2 (5 bases each). The CDR3 has 12 amino acids. Germline CDR1 and CDR2: DFQATT and SNEGSKA (reference sequence). CDR3 amino acids: CSTWDNTGELFF. In DNA, the CDR3 is TGCAGCACGTGGGACAACACCGGGGAGCTGTTTTTT.

This clonotype was detected ten times or more. The chain is built from TRBV7-8 and TRBJ2-5, with unresolved D. V was cut by 1 base and J by 0 bases, with 9 bases left in between. Germline V gene data show CDR1 as SGHVS and CDR2 as FQNEAQ. This CDR3 comprises 15 residues. CDR3 nucleotides: TGTGCCAGCAGCTTAGGGGCCAGATACCAAGAGACCCAGTACTTC. Protein: CASSLGARYQETQYF.

The rearrangement uses TRBV5-1 and TRBJ2-1; 8 bases agree with TRBD2. The V gene end was trimmed by 4 bases and the J gene end by 8 bases; junction bases not matched to a gene: 11. The CDR3 runs to 15 residues. Germline V CDR1 and CDR2: SGHRS, YFSETQ. The CDR3 region has the DNA TGCGCCAGCAGCCGCCAGCGGGAGTCATTCGATGAGCAGTTCTTC. Protein product: CASSRQRESFDEQFF.